Below are 15 T cell receptor beta chains sequenced from a single sample in a study of shared clonotypes between healthy human individuals. Clones were sequenced by immunoSEQ multiplex PCR, and TCRdb holds only the in-frame ones, with some missing. The sample lists roughly 1,100,000 clones; approximately 68% were seen once. What was sequenced was memory CD4+ T cells sorted from blood. Subset denoted: CD45RA-negative fraction. Receptors originate from a man aged 18 to 30 in good health.

The V call is TRBV19, the J call TRBJ1-2; D call uncertain. This CDR3 region has 14 residues. Germline CDR1 and CDR2: LNHDA and SQIVND (reference sequence). Trimming removed 7 bases from V and 5 bases from J, with 17 bases in between. DNA for the CDR3: TGTGCCAGTAACCAGGAAAGCAGGACGTATGGCTACACCTTC. Its protein product is CASNQESRTYGYTF.

A word on this clone: This sample also contains other DNA sequences that code for the same CDR3. The rearrangement uses TRBV29-1 and TRBJ2-2; TRBD1 matches at 8 bases. Germline CDR1 SQVTM, CDR2 ANQGSEA. V lost 4 bases, J lost 1 base, and 2 bases stayed unmatched. The CDR3 has 14 amino acids. For the CDR3, the DNA is TGCAGCGTTGGACAGGGGCTGAACACCGGGGAGCTGTTTTTT. Its translation: CSVGQGLNTGELFF.

The V call is TRBV18, the J call TRBJ1-4; TRBD1 aligns across 7 bases. The germline gives CDR1 KGHSH, CDR2 LQKENI. The J segment lost 1 base and the V segment lost 4 bases, leaving 3 bases of the junction unmatched. This CDR3 is 15 amino acids long. The chain's CDR3 is CASSQDRLTNEKLFF. The CDR3 region has the DNA TGTGCCAGCTCACAGGACAGGCTAACTAATGAAAAACTGTTTTTT.

V usage is TRBV2 and J usage is TRBJ1-1; D possibly corresponds to TRBD1 (6 bases). The CDR3 covers 13 residues. The germline V and J ends were trimmed by 6 bases and 3 bases, with 11 bases remaining between them. Germline CDR1 reads SNHLY; CDR2 reads FYNNEI. This CDR3 reads CASSGRGDTEAFF. In DNA, the CDR3 is TGTGCCAGCAGCGGCAGGGGAGACACTGAAGCTTTCTTT.

This clone was detected a few times. The chain links TRBV11-2 to TRBJ2-1; D ambiguous. Trimming stripped 3 bases from V and 3 bases from J, with 12 bases between. Germline assignment: CDR1 SGHAT and CDR2 FQNNGV. CDR3 length: 15 amino acids. The CDR3 DNA sequence: TGTGCCAGCAGCTTCCCGTCTCCGCTCTACAATGAGCAGTTCTTC. This encodes CASSFPSPLYNEQFF.

This clone came up once. This chain uses TRBV19 with TRBJ2-6; tentatively, D is TRBD2 (6 bases). The CDR3 runs 16 residues. Trimming shortened V by 6 bases and J by 0 bases, and 12 bases separated the two germline ends. The germline V gene encodes CDR1 LNHDA and CDR2 SQIVND (reference sequence). The CDR3 spells CASREGFLSGANVLTF. The CDR3 nucleotides read TGTGCCAGTAGGGAGGGGTTCCTCTCTGGGGCCAACGTCCTGACTTTC.

Written as DNA, the CDR3 is TGCGCCAGCACCTCGGACGGCAGAAACACAGATACGCAGTATTTT. It yields the protein CASTSDGRNTDTQYF. J is TRBJ2-3 and V is TRBV5-1; D gene uncertain. This CDR3 is 15 amino acids long. Germline V gives CDR1 SGHRS, CDR2 YFSETQ. V lost 6 bases to trimming and J lost 2 bases, with 16 bases between them.

The chain carries TRBV30 and TRBJ1-2, with no clear D. V was pared by 4 bases and J by 0 bases, with 6 bases between. Germline loops: CDR1 GTSNPN, CDR2 SVGIG (reference sequence). The CDR3 consists of 12 residues. The CDR3 spells CAWTATNYGYTF. CDR3 nucleotide sequence: TGTGCCTGGACGGCTACTAACTATGGCTACACCTTC.

V usage is TRBV2 and J usage is TRBJ2-7; no clear D. This CDR3 region has 13 residues. V was shortened by 6 bases and J by 5 bases, with 14 bases between the two germline ends. Per the germline V gene, CDR1 is SNHLY and CDR2 is FYNNEI. The CDR3 nucleotides read TGTGCCAGCAGCCAAGGGCGGTCGGACGAGCAGTACTTC. The encoded protein is CASSQGRSDEQYF. Together with reference TRBV2 and TRBJ2-7, the CDR3 gives the full variable domain: EPEVTQTPSHQVTQMGQEVILRCVPISNHLYFYWYRQILGQKVEFLVSFYNNEISEKSEIFDDQFSVERPDGSNFTLKIRSTKLEDSAMYFCASSQGRSDEQYFGPGTRLTVT.

The chain joins TRBV19 to TRBJ2-3; 11 positions agree with TRBD1. Trimming took 6 bases from V and 1 from J; bases not matched to a gene: 9. Germline CDR1 is LNHDA and CDR2 is SQIVND (reference sequence). The CDR3 is 17 amino acids. DNA for the CDR3: TGTGCCAGTAGCGCCCGGGACAGGGGGTTCCGCACAGATACGCAGTATTTT. Its translation: CASSARDRGFRTDTQYF.

The chain recombines TRBV19 with TRBJ1-2, with D unresolved. V was trimmed by 6 bases and J by 0 bases, leaving 11 bases between them. This CDR3 is 14 amino acids long. The germline V gene encodes CDR1 LNHDA and CDR2 SQIVND (reference sequence). The CDR3 DNA sequence: TGTGCCAGTAGACCCGACACCTCTAACTATGGCTACACCTTC. Translation gives CASRPDTSNYGYTF.

This chain connects TRBV18 to TRBJ1-2, with D possibly TRBD1 on 5 matching bases. The CDR3 runs to 13 residues. V was pared by 1 base and J by 6 bases, with 9 bases between. Germline V lookup: CDR1 KGHSH, CDR2 LQKENI. CDR3 sequence reads: CASSPRLGDGYTF. CDR3 coding DNA: TGTGCCAGCTCACCACGGTTAGGGGATGGCTACACCTTC.

V is TRBV5-4 and J is TRBJ2-2; TRBD1 aligns across 9 bases. Germline V gene lookup returns CDR1 SGHNT and CDR2 YYREEE (reference sequence). V gave up 4 bases and J gave up 4 bases; unmatched junction bases: 5. The CDR3 has 15 amino acids. The CDR3 DNA reads TGTGCCAGCAGCCCGGACAGGGGTGGCACCGGGGAGCTGTTTTTT. Translating it yields CASSPDRGGTGELFF.

Only a few counts were recorded for this clone. The chain uses TRBV5-1 and TRBJ1-6; D possibly corresponds to TRBD1 (6 bases). CDR1 and CDR2 from the germline V gene are SGHRS and YFSETQ. The CDR3 spans 15 residues. Trimming removed 5 bases at V and 5 bases at J, with 14 bases between. The CDR3, as DNA: TGCGCCAGCAGACAGCGGACAGATGATAATTCACCCCTCCACTTT. This codes for CASRQRTDDNSPLHF.

This clone was detected a few times. This chain links TRBV19 with TRBJ1-4, with D possibly matching TRBD1 (5 bases). This CDR3 spans 13 amino acids. The germline CDR1 and CDR2 sequences are LNHDA and SQIVND (reference sequence). V lost 7 bases, J lost 8 bases, and 14 bases lay in between. The CDR3 here is CASKARVGEKLFF. The DNA for the CDR3 is TGTGCCAGTAAGGCCAGGGTAGGAGAAAAACTGTTTTTT.